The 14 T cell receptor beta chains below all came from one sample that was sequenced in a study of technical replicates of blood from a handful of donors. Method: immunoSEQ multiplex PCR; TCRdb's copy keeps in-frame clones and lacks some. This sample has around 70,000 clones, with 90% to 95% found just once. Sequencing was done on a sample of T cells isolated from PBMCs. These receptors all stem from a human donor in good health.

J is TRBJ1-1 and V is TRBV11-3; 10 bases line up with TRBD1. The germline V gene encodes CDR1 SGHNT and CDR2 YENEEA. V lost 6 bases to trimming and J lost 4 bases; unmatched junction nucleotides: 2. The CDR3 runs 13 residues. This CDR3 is CASSRTGGTEAFF. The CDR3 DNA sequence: TGTGCCAGCAGTCGGACAGGGGGCACTGAAGCTTTCTTT.

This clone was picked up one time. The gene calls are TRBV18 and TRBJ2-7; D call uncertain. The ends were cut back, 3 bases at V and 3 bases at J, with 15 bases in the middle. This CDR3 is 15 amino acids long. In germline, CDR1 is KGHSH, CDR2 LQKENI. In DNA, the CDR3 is TGTGCCAGCTCACCCAGTTCGGGTCAGTTCTACGAGCAGTACTTC. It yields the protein CASSPSSGQFYEQYF.

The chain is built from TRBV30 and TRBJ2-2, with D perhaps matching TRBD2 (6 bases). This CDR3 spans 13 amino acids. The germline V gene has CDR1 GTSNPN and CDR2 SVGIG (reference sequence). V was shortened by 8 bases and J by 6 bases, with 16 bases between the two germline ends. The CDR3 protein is CALGNTSPGELFF. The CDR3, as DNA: TGTGCCCTTGGGAATACTAGCCCCGGGGAGCTGTTTTTT.

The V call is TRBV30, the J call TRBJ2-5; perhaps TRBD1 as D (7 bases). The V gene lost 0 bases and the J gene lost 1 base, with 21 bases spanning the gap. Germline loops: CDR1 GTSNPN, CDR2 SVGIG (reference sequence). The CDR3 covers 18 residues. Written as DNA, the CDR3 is TGTGCCTGGAGTGTAAGTAGGACTACAGGGGTTGGCCAAGAGACCCAGTACTTC. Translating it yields CAWSVSRTTGVGQETQYF. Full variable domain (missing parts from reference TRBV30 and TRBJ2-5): SQTIHQWPATLVQPVGSPLSLECTVEGTSNPNLYWYRQAAGRGLQLLFYSVGIGQISSEVPQNLSASRPQDRQFILSSKKLLLSDSGFYLCAWSVSRTTGVGQETQYFGPGTRLLVL.

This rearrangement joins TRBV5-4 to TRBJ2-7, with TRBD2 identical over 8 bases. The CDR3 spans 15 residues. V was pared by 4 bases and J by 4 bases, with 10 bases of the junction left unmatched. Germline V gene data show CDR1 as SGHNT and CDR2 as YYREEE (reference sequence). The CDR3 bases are TGTGCCAGCAGCCCAGAGTTCGGGAGGGCGTACGAGCAGTACTTC. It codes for CASSPEFGRAYEQYF.

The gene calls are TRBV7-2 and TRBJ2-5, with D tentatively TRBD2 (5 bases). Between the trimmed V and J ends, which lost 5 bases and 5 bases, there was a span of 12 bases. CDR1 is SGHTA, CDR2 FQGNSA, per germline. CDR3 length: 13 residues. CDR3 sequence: CASSGGGWETQYF. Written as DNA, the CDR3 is TGTGCCAGCAGCGGCGGAGGTTGGGAGACCCAGTACTTC.

CDR3 coding DNA: TGTGCCAGCAGCCCCGAGGAGGATGAGCAGTTCTTC. Translating gives CASSPEEDEQFF. The chain combines TRBV7-2 with TRBJ2-1; TRBD2 is a possible D gene (5 bases). This CDR3 has 12 residues. Germline lookup yields CDR1 SGHTA and CDR2 FQGNSA. The V end was cut by 5 bases, the J end by 8 bases, with 10 bases between. Full variable domain (rest looked up from reference TRBV7-2 and TRBJ2-1): GAGVSQSPSNKVTEKGKDVELRCDPISGHTALYWYRQSLGQGLEFLIYFQGNSAPDKSGLPSDRFSAERTGGSVSTLTIQRTQQEDSAVYLCASSPEEDEQFFGPGTRLTVL.

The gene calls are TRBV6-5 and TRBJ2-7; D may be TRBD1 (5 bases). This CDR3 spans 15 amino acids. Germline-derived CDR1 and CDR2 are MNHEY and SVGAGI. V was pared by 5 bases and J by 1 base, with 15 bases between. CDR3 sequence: CASSTIQDSSYEQYF. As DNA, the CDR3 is TGTGCCAGCAGTACCATTCAAGACAGTTCCTACGAGCAGTACTTC.

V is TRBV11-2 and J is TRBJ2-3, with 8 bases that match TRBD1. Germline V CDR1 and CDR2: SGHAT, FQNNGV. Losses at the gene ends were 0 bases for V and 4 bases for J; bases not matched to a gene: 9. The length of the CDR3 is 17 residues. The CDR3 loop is CASSLDGVGTGADTQYF. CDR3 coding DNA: TGTGCCAGCAGCTTAGATGGGGTCGGGACAGGTGCAGATACGCAGTATTTT.

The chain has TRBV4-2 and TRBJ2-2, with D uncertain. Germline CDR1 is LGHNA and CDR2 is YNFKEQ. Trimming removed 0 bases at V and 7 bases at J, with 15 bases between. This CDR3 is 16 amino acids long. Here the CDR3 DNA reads TGTGCCAGCAGCCAAGAAGATTTGCGGTTTGACGGGGAGCTGTTTTTT. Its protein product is CASSQEDLRFDGELFF.

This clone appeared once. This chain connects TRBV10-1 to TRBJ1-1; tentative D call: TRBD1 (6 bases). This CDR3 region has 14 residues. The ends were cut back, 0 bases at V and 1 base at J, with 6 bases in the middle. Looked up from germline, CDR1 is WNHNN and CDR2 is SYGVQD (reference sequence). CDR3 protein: CASSESRGNTEAFF. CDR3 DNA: TGCGCCAGCAGTGAGTCCAGGGGGAACACTGAAGCTTTCTTT.

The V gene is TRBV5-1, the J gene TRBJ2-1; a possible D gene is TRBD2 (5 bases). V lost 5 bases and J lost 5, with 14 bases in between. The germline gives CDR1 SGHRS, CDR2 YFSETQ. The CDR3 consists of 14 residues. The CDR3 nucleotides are TGCGCCAGCAGTAGAAGCGGTCTTAACAATGAGCAGTTCTTC. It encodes CASSRSGLNNEQFF.

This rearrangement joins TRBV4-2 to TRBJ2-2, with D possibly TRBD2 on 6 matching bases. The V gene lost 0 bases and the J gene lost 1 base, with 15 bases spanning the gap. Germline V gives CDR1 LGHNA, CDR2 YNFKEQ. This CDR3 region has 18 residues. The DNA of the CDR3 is TGTGCCAGCAGCCAAGATTTGAGGGGTAGCGGGAACACCGGGGAGCTGTTTTTT. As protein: CASSQDLRGSGNTGELFF.

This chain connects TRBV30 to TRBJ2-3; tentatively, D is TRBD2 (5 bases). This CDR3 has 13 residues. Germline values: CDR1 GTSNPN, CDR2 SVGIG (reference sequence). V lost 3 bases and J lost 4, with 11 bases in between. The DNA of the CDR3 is TGTGCCTGGAGCCTGGGAGTGGCAGATACGCAGTATTTT. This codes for CAWSLGVADTQYF.